The present T cell receptor beta chain was sequenced within a study of identical twins. Study findings and constraints: Out-of-frame alpha sequences that twins shared showed excess low generation probability. Part of the zero-insertion signal could reflect confounding by invariant MAIT and iNKT cells.

This clonotype turned up a few times. Its antigen is as yet unknown. In germline, CDR1 is SGHRS, CDR2 YFSETQ. Trimming took off 3 bases at V and 3 bases at J, with 12 bases between the two ends. The CDR3 spans 14 residues. MiXCR, run by TCRdb on the 5' RACE reads, gives a single entry per CDR3 protein. This table holds around 490,000 distinct CDR3 sequences, around 24% found once. Another study also made use of these data, one on yellow fever vaccine responses in identical twins.

Sample: CD4+ T cells sorted from blood. The chain uses TRBV5-1 and TRBJ1-2; D not resolved. The source of this sequence is a woman aged 18-29 years in good health. The CDR3 sequence: CASSWPEGDYGYTF. The CDR3 nucleotides are TGCGCCAGCAGCTGGCCAGAGGGAGACTATGGCTACACCTTC. Full variable domain (rest looked up from reference TRBV5-1 and TRBJ1-2): KAGVTQTPRYLIKTRGQQVTLSCSPISGHRSVSWYQQTPGQGLQFLFEYFSETQRNKGNFPGRFSGRQFSNSRSEMNVSTLELGDSALYLCASSWPEGDYGYTFGSGTRLTVV.